This record looks at one T cell receptor (beta chain) sequence and its context. The antigen it recognizes is unknown. HCMV-specific IgG was detected in serum with a commercial ELISA kit to determine HCMV serostatus. Ficoll density gradient centrifugation was used to isolate peripheral blood mononuclear cells from blood. The instrument given in TCRdb is Illumina HiSeq 2000. 5'RACE template switching, by which a universal primer site and unique molecular identifiers were added, was used to make TCR beta cDNA libraries. Synthesis of cDNA was primed from the TCR beta constant segment and was followed by two consecutive PCR amplification steps. Per the authors' processing: MIGEC was used to demultiplex reads and group reads by UMI, and MiTCR was used to assemble and quantify clonotypes. To exclude erroneous sequences, any TCR cDNA sequence not supported by at least two reads was discarded. Downstream repertoire analysis used the tcR package, and clonotypes were matched across fractions by CDR3 nucleotide sequence plus V segment. VDJmatch was used to annotate antigen specificity against VDJdb, with one amino acid substitution in CDR3 allowed. With the reads reprocessed by TCRdb, a single entry stands for each CDR3 protein sequence and no DNA is reported. TCRdb's processing, not the authors', yielded these V and J calls. The data table for this sample lists fewer than 200,000 distinct CDR3 sequences. Approximately 18% of the sample goes to the ten largest clones.

This specimen belongs to a study of T cells expressing NK-cell markers (dated by TCRdb to 2018 to 2021). In terms of the full investigation: TCR beta-chain repertoires were profiled in sorted CD3+CD56+NKG2C+, CD3+CD56+NKG2C- and CD3+CD56-NKG2C+ T-cell subsets from roughly eight donors. Illumina HiSeq 2000/2500, MiSeq or NextSeq was used to sequence libraries as 2 x 150 bp reads. Of the eight sequenced donors, seven were found to be HCMV-seropositive and one was found to be HCMV-seronegative. All eight donors whose samples were sequenced were randomly selected healthy volunteers, three of them men and five women.

Points the paper makes about the study in general: It remained unclear whether the expanded NKG2C-expressing T cell clones were specific for HCMV antigens. In six donors, the dominant CD3+CD56+NKG2C+ clonotypes were found to rank among the top 10 CD8+ clonotypes and to make up about 1.0-8% of CD8+ T cells. Those dominant clonotypes were again the most abundant among CD3+CD56-NKG2C+ cells in a handful of donors, at roughly 25-60.1%.

CDR1 SNHLY and CDR2 FYNNEI were looked up in the germline V gene. The CDR3 has 15 amino acids, counting the end cysteine and phenylalanine. DNA for this receptor is not on file. This sequence originates from a woman aged 18-69 years in good health. The sequenced sample consisted of blood T cells: a sorted CD56 or NKG2C T cell subset, CD4+ or CD8+ T cells, or bulk PBMC T cells (not recorded which). The rearranged chain carries TRBV2 and TRBJ1-2. CDR3 loop: CASRQEGTTGGGYTF.